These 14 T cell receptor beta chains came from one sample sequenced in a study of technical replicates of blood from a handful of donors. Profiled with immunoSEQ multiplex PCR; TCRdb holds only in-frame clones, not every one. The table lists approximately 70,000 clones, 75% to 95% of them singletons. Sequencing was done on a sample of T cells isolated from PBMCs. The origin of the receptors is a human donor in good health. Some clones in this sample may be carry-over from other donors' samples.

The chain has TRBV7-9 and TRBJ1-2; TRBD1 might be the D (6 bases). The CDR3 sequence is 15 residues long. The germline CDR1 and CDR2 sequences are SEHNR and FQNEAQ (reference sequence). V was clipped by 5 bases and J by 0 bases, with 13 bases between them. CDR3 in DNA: TGTGCCAGCAGCCGGACAGCCCGCCCTAACTATGGCTACACCTTC. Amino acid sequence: CASSRTARPNYGYTF.

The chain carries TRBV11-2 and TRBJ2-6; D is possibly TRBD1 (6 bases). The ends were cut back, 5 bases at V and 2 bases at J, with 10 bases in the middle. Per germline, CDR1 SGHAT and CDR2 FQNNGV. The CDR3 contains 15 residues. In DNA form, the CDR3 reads TGTGCCAGCAGCGAACAGGGAACTGGGGCCAACGTCCTGACTTTC. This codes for CASSEQGTGANVLTF.

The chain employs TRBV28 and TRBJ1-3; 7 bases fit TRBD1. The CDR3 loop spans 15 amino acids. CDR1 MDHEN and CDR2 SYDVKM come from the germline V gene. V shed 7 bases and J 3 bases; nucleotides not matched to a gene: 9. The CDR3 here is CASIEGGTGGNTIYF. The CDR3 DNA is TGTGCCAGCATCGAAGGGGGCACTGGTGGAAACACCATATATTTT.

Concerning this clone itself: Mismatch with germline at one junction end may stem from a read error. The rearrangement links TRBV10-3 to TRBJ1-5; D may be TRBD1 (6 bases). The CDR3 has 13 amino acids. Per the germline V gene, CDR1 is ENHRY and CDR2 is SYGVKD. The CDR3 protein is CATHRDNNRPQHF. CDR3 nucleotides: TGTGCCACACACCGGGACAATAATCGGCCCCAGCATTTT.

The CDR3 reads CASSQDPQGNLRNTIYF. As DNA, the CDR3 is TGCGCCAGCAGCCAAGATCCCCAGGGCAACTTAAGAAACACCATATATTTT. The V and J genes are TRBV4-1 and TRBJ1-3; tentatively, D is TRBD1 (5 bases). Germline values: CDR1 MGHRA, CDR2 YSYEKL. The CDR3 has 17 amino acids. With 0 bases removed from V and 5 bases from J, the gap between germline ends came to 17 bases.

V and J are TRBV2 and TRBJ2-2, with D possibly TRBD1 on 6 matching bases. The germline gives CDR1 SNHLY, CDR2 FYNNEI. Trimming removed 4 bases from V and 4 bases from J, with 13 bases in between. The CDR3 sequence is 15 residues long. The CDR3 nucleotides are TGTGCCAGCAGTGGCAGGGGAGATGGCACCGGGGAGCTGTTTTTT. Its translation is CASSGRGDGTGELFF.

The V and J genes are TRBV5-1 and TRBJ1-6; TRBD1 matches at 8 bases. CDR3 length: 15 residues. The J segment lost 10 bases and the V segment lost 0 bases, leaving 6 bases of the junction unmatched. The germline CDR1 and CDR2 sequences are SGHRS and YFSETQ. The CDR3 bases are TGCGCCAGCAGCTTGGCCGGACAGGGTGGGTCACCCCTCCACTTT. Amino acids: CASSLAGQGGSPLHF.

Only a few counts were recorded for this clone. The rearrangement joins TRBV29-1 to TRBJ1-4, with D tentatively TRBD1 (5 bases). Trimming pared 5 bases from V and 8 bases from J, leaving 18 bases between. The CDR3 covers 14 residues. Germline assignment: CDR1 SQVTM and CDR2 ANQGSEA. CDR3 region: CSVLVRGAGEKLFF. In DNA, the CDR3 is TGCAGCGTTCTCGTCCGGGGCGCGGGGGAAAAACTGTTTTTT. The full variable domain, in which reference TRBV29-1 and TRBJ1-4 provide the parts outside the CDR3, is SAVISQKPSRDICQRGTSLTIQCQVDSQVTMMFWYRQQPGQSLTLIATANQGSEATYESGFVIDKFPISRPNLTFSTLTVSNMSPEDSSIYLCSVLVRGAGEKLFFGSGTQLSVL.

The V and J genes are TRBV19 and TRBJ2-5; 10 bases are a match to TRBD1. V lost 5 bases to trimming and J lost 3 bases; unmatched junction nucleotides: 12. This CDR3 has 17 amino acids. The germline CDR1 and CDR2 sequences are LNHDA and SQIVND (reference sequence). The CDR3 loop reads CASSFAHSGQGKETQYF. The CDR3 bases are TGTGCCAGTAGTTTTGCCCACTCGGGACAGGGGAAAGAGACCCAGTACTTC.

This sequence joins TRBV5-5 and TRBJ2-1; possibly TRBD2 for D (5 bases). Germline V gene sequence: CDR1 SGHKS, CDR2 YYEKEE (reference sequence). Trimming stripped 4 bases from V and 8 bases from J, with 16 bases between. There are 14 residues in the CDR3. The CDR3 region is CASSPKVGVDEQFF. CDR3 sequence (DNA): TGTGCCAGCAGCCCCAAAGTCGGGGTGGATGAGCAGTTCTTC.

CDR3 DNA sequence: TGTGCCAGCAGCCCAACACAGGGGGCACTTTCTACAGATACGCAGTATTTT. As protein: CASSPTQGALSTDTQYF. The V gene is TRBV7-6, the J gene TRBJ2-3; TRBD1 aligns across 9 bases. V lost 5 bases to trimming and J lost 3 bases; unmatched junction nucleotides: 12. This CDR3 has 17 amino acids. Germline CDR1 reads SGHVS; CDR2 reads FNYEAQ.

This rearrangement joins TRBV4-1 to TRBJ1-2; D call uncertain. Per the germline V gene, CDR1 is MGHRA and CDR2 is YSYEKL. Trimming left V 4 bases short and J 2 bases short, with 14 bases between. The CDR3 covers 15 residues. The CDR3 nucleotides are TGCGCCAGCAGCCCTTCGTCCGGAGGGAACTATGGCTACACCTTC. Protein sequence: CASSPSSGGNYGYTF.

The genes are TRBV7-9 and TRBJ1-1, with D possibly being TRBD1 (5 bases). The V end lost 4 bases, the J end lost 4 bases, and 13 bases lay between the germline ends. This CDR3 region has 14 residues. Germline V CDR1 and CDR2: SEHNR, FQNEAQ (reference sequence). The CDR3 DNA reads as TGTGCCAGCAGCTCGGGACGGGGGAGCACTGAAGCTTTCTTT. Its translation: CASSSGRGSTEAFF.

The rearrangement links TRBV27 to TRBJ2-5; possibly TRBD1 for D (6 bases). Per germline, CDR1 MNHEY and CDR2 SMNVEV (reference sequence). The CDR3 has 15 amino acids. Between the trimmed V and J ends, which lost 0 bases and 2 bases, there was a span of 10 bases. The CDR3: CASSLSRTVQETQYF. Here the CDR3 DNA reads TGTGCCAGCAGTTTATCCCGGACAGTTCAAGAGACCCAGTACTTC.